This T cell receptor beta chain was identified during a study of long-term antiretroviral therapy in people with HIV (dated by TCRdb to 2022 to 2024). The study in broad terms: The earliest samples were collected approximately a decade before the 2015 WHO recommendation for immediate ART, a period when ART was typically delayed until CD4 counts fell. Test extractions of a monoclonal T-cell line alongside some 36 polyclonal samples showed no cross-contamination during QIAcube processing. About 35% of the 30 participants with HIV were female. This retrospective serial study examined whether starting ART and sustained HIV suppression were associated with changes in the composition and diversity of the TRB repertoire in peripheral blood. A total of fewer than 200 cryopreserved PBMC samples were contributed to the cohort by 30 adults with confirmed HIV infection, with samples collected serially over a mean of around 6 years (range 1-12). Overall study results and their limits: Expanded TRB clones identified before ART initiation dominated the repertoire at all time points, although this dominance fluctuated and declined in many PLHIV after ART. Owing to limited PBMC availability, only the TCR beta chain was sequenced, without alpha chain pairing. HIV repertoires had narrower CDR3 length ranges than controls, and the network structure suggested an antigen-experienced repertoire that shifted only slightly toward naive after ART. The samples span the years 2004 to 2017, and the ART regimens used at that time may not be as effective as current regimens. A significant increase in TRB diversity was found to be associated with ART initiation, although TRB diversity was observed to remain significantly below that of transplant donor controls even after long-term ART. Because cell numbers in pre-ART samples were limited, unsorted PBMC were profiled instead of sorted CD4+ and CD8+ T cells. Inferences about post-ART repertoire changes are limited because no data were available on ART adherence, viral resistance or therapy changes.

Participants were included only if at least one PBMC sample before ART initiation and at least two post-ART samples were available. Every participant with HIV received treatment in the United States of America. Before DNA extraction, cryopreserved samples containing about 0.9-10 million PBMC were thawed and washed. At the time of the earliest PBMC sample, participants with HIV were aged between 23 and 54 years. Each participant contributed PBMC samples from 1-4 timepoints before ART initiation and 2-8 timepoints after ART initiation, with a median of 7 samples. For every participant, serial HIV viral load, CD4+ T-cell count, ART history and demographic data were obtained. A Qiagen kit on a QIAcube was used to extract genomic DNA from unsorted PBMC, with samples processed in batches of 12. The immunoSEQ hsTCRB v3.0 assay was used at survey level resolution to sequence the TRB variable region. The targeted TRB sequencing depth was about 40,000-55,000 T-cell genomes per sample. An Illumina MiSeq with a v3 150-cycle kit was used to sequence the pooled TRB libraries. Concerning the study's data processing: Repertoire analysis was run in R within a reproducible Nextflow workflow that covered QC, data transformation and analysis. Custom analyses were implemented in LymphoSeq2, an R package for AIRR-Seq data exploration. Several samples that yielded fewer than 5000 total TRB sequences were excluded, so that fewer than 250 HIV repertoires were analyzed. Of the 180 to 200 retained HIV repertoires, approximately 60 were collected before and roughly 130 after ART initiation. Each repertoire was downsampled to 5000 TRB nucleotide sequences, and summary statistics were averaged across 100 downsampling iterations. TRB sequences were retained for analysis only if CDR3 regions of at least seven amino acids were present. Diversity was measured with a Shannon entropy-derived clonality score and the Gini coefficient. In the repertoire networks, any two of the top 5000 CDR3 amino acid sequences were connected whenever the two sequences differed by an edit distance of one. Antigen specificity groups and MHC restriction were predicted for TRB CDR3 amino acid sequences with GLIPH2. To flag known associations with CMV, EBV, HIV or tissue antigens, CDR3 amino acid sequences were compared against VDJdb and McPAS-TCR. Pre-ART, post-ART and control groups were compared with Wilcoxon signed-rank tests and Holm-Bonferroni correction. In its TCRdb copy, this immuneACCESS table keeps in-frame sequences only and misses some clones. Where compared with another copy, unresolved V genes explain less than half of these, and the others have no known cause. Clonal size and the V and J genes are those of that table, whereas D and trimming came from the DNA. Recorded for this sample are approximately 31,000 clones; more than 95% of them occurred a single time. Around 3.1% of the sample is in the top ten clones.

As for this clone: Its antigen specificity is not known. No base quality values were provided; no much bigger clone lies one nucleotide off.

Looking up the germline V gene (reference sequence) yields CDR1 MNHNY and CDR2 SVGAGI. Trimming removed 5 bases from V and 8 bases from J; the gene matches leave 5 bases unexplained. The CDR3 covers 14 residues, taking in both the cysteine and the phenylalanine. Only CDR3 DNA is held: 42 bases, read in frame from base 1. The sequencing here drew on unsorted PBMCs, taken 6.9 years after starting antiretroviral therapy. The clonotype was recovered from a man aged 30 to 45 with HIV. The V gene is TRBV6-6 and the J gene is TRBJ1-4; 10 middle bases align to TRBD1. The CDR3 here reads CASSGTGAREKLFF. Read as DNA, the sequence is TGTGCCAGCAGTGGGACAGGGGCGAGAGAAAAACTGTTTTTT.